A selection of T cell receptor beta chains follows, all from one sample in a study of blood T cell repertoires in COVID-19. Sequencing used immunoSEQ multiplex PCR; TCRdb keeps in-frame clones, though not all of them. The sample has a few hundred thousand clones, approximately 89% seen once. The specimen was peripheral blood. Receptors were obtained from a woman aged 40 to 49 who had recovered from COVID-19. Both conserved end residues are part of each CDR3. A D gene is named only where the DNA matches it firmly. Where a row states a size, it is once, few, many or the class of an expanded clone; other rows omit it.

j_gene | d_gene | abundance | v_gene | CDR3aa | CDR3nt
TRBJ2-1 | TRBD1 | - | TRBV29-1 | CSVGEGTGFEQFF | TGCAGCGTTGGTGAGGGGACAGGGTTTGAGCAGTTCTTC
TRBJ2-3 | - | - | TRBV5-1 | CASSLQDTQYF | TGCGCCAGCAGCTTGCAAGATACGCAGTATTTT
TRBJ2-1 | - | - | TRBV7-9 | CASEAETYNEQFF | TGTGCCAGCGAGGCGGAAACCTACAATGAGCAGTTCTTC
TRBJ1-4 | - | - | TRBV7-6 | CASSFRAPVETGEKLFF | TGTGCCAGCAGCTTCCGTGCTCCCGTGGAAACGGGTGAAAAACTGTTTTTT
TRBJ1-2 | - | - | TRBV5-4 | CASSSGRRELGNYGYTF | TGTGCCAGCAGTTCAGGAAGGAGGGAGTTGGGCAACTATGGCTACACCTTC
TRBJ2-3 | TRBD2 | - | TRBV10-3 | CAISSSGGRTGSTDTQYF | TGTGCCATCAGTTCTAGCGGGGGTCGAACCGGCAGCACAGATACGCAGTATTTT
TRBJ1-4 | TRBD1 | - | TRBV5-1 | CASSLDGTGWEKLFF | TGCGCCAGCAGCTTGGATGGGACAGGGTGGGAAAAACTGTTTTTT
TRBJ2-2 | TRBD1 | - | TRBV18 | CASSPTGTGNVGELFF | TGTGCCAGCTCACCAACCGGGACAGGGAACGTCGGGGAGCTGTTTTTT
TRBJ1-1 | - | - | TRBV15 | CATSSVGVNTEAFF | TGTGCCACCAGCAGTGTAGGGGTGAACACTGAAGCTTTCTTT
TRBJ1-1 | TRBD1 | - | TRBV5-6 | CASSSWTGREAFF | TGTGCCAGCAGCTCTTGGACAGGTAGGGAAGCTTTCTTT
TRBJ2-1 | TRBD2 | - | TRBV2 | CASERERGGNEQFF | TGTGCCAGCGAGAGGGAGCGGGGAGGTAATGAGCAGTTCTTC
TRBJ1-5 | - | once | TRBV4-1 | CASSPGQSSNQPQHF | TGCGCCAGCAGCCCTGGACAATCGAGCAATCAGCCCCAGCATTTT
TRBJ1-2 | TRBD1 | - | TRBV2 | CASTLRGTGFGYTF | TGTGCCAGCACCCTCCGCGGGACAGGGTTTGGCTACACCTTC
TRBJ1-1 | - | - | TRBV18 | CASSPLQASMNTEAFF | TGTGCCAGCTCACCATTACAGGCCTCCATGAACACTGAAGCTTTCTTT
TRBJ2-3 | - | - | TRBV5-1 | CASSWASSGDTQYF | TGCGCCAGCAGCTGGGCCAGCTCGGGGGATACGCAGTATTTT
TRBJ2-2 | - | - | TRBV11-2 | CASKGWRDTGELFF | TGTGCCAGCAAGGGTTGGCGGGACACCGGGGAGCTGTTTTTT
TRBJ1-5 | - | - | TRBV6-1 | CASSEPGFGQPQHF | TGTGCCAGCAGTGAGCCCGGGTTTGGTCAGCCCCAGCATTTT
TRBJ2-2 | TRBD1 | - | TRBV4-1 | CASSQVGRGMWELFF | TGCGCCAGCAGCCAAGTGGGCAGGGGGATGTGGGAGCTGTTTTTT
TRBJ1-2 | - | - | TRBV27 | CASSSGGPDYGYTF | TGTGCCAGCAGTTCGGGGGGGCCGGACTATGGCTACACCTTC
TRBJ2-1 | TRBD2 | - | TRBV5-1 | CASSSGLAGNEQFF | TGCGCCAGCAGCTCGGGACTAGCGGGCAATGAGCAGTTCTTC
TRBJ2-7 | TRBD2 | once | TRBV19 | CASRDHGGAYEQYF | TGTGCCAGTAGGGACCATGGGGGGGCCTACGAGCAGTACTTC
TRBJ1-2 | TRBD1 | - | TRBV27 | CASSSPDRGFYGYTF | TGTGCCAGCAGTTCCCCGGACAGGGGCTTCTATGGCTACACCTTC
TRBJ1-3 | - | - | TRBV10-3 | CAISGGPGNTIYF | TGTGCCATCAGCGGGGGTCCTGGAAACACCATATATTTT
TRBJ2-1 | TRBD2 | - | TRBV6-5 | CASMAGRGYNEQFF | TGTGCCAGCATGGCCGGGAGGGGTTACAATGAGCAGTTCTTC
TRBJ1-5 | - | - | TRBV27 | CASSLSSTNQPQHF | TGTGCCAGCAGTTTATCGTCTACTAATCAGCCCCAGCATTTT
TRBJ1-2 | - | once | TRBV6-2/TRBV6-3 | CASSYAIGPYGYTF | TGTGCCAGCAGTTACGCCATTGGGCCCTATGGCTACACCTTC
TRBJ1-6 | TRBD1 | few | TRBV5-1 | CASSRDRVNSPLHF | TGCGCCAGCAGTCGGGACAGGGTGAATTCACCCCTCCACTTT
TRBJ2-3 | TRBD2 | - | TRBV27 | CASSPARLAGTDTQYF | TGTGCCAGCAGTCCAGCCCGACTAGCGGGGACAGATACGCAGTATTTT
TRBJ2-1 | - | - | TRBV5-1 | CASSPVNRAEGPNEQFF | TGCGCCAGCAGCCCTGTGAACAGGGCCGAAGGGCCCAATGAGCAGTTCTTC
TRBJ2-1 | TRBD2 | - | TRBV5-1 | CASSSTLAGGNEQFF | TGCGCCAGCAGCTCGACCCTAGCGGGAGGTAATGAGCAGTTCTTC
TRBJ1-2 | TRBD1 | - | TRBV28 | CASLGQSYGYTF | TGTGCCAGCCTGGGACAGAGCTATGGCTACACCTTC
TRBJ1-2 | TRBD1 | - | TRBV4-3 | CASSQDPGQAYGYTF | TGCGCCAGCAGCCAAGATCCCGGACAGGCCTATGGCTACACCTTC
TRBJ1-5 | - | - | TRBV28 | CASIHPRGGNQPQHF | TGTGCCAGCATCCACCCGCGCGGAGGCAATCAGCCCCAGCATTTT
TRBJ1-5 | - | - | TRBV30 | CASSGTGGVSGQPQHF | TGTGCCTCCTCCGGGACGGGGGGAGTGAGTGGTCAGCCCCAGCATTTT
TRBJ2-2 | - | - | TRBV7-9 | CASSSGTHANTGELFF | TGTGCCAGCAGCTCCGGGACTCACGCGAACACCGGGGAGCTGTTTTTT
TRBJ2-1 | - | - | TRBV9 | CASSVDGLYAKEFF | TGTGCCAGCAGCGTAGATGGACTGTACGCGAAAGAGTTCTTC
TRBJ2-7 | - | - | TRBV5-4 | CASSLDRVAVHEQYF | TGTGCCAGCAGCTTGGACAGGGTCGCTGTCCACGAGCAGTACTTC
TRBJ2-7 | TRBD1 | - | TRBV14 | CASSQDKLGQGTYEQYF | TGTGCCAGCAGCCAAGATAAACTCGGACAGGGGACCTACGAGCAGTACTTC
TRBJ2-2 | TRBD2 | - | TRBV9 | CASSGPGTSGSGELFF | TGTGCCAGCAGCGGACCCGGGACTAGCGGGTCCGGGGAGCTGTTTTTT
TRBJ2-5 | - | - | TRBV7-9 | CASSPRDPGVVETQYF | TGTGCCAGCAGCCCCCGGGACCCGGGGGTGGTAGAGACCCAGTACTTC
TRBJ2-1 | - | - | TRBV6-2/TRBV6-3 | CASSYSAQGNEQFF | TGTGCCAGCAGTTACTCCGCGCAGGGGAATGAGCAGTTCTTC
TRBJ2-2 | - | - | TRBV6-2/TRBV6-3 | CASSASAGELFF | TGTGCCAGCAGTGCCAGCGCCGGGGAGCTGTTTTTT
TRBJ1-1 | - | - | TRBV7-3 | CASSRTANTEAFF | TGTGCCAGCAGCAGGACAGCTAACACTGAAGCTTTCTTT
TRBJ1-1 | - | - | TRBV19 | CASSIPGVTEAFF | TGTGCCAGTAGTATCCCAGGGGTCACTGAAGCTTTCTTT
TRBJ1-2 | - | - | TRBV5-5 | CASSLSLDGYTF | TGTGCCAGCAGCTTGTCTCTCGATGGCTACACCTTC
TRBJ2-2 | - | medium-sized | TRBV5-8 | CASSLRSGELFF | TGTGCCAGCAGCCTCAGGTCCGGGGAGCTGTTTTTT
TRBJ2-3 | - | - | TRBV5-3 | CARSRDTLSTGSGTDTQYF | TGTGCCAGAAGCCGAGACACGTTATCCACAGGGAGTGGCACAGATACGCAGTATTTT